Each of the 24 T cell receptor beta chains below was sequenced from the same sample in a study of metastatic and nonmetastatic thyroid tumors. Patients had received no treatment of any kind before thyroid surgery. TCRdb re-called clones from the PCR reads using MiXCR. The sample has 30,000 to 45,000 clones; more than 45% are singletons. The sample consisted of tumor tissue. The receptors originated from a male donor with papillary thyroid cancer or a benign thyroid nodule (not recorded which). Some clones in this sample may be carry-over from other donors' samples.

This chain links TRBV6-1 with TRBJ1-2; TRBD1 agrees at 10 bases. J lost 6 bases, V lost 6 bases, and 13 bases had no gene match. Per the germline V gene, CDR1 is MNHNS and CDR2 is SASEGT. The CDR3 is 16 residues long. CDR3 in amino acids: CASSGNVGTGVNGYTF. CDR3 DNA sequence: TGTGCCAGCAGCGGTAATGTAGGGACAGGGGTCAATGGCTACACCTTC.

This clone was seen once. The V call is TRBV5-1, the J call TRBJ2-2, with D perhaps TRBD2 (5 bases). This CDR3 is built from 16 residues. Trimming took 2 bases from V and 4 from J, leaving 15 bases between them. Germline lookup yields CDR1 SGHRS and CDR2 YFSETQ. This CDR3 reads CASSFGSGAPTGELFF. CDR3 bases: TGCGCCAGCAGCTTCGGCAGCGGAGCGCCCACCGGGGAGCTGTTTTTT.

The chain links TRBV12-3 or TRBV12-4 to TRBJ2-3; D gene ambiguous. CDR3 length equals 13 residues. Trimming pared 5 bases from V and 6 bases from J, leaving 12 bases between. In DNA form, the CDR3 reads TGTGCCAGCAGTCAGGACCGGACCGATACGCAGTATTTT. It codes for CASSQDRTDTQYF.

The V gene is TRBV7-2, the J gene TRBJ1-4, with TRBD1 identical over 7 bases. Germline V gene lookup returns CDR1 SGHTA and CDR2 FQGNSA. V lost 4 bases and J lost 7; bases outside the gene matches: 15. CDR3 length: 17 amino acids. CDR3 DNA sequence: TGTGCCAGCAGCTCCGGGACAGCTCCCTGGTCGGGTGAAAAACTGTTTTTT. Its translation is CASSSGTAPWSGEKLFF.

As DNA, the CDR3 is TGTGCCAGCAGTGTCGGAGGCACAGATACGCAGTATTTT. Translated: CASSVGGTDTQYF. The chain employs TRBV6-4 and TRBJ2-3; D gene uncertain. The germline CDR1 and CDR2 sequences are MRHNA and SNTAGT. V dropped 4 bases and J dropped 1 base, with 6 bases sitting between them. This CDR3 region has 13 residues.

V gene TRBV5-1 combines with J gene TRBJ1-6; D is possibly TRBD1 (6 bases). Trimming stripped 0 bases from V and 6 bases from J, with 16 bases between. Per germline, CDR1 SGHRS and CDR2 YFSETQ. The CDR3 consists of 17 residues. The CDR3 loop is CASSLGLGTTRNSPLHF. CDR3 bases: TGCGCCAGCAGCTTGGGACTCGGGACAACCCGTAATTCACCCCTCCACTTT.

This chain joins TRBV4-2 and TRBJ2-2; 7 bases line up with TRBD2. J was trimmed by 9 bases and V by 3 bases; bases with no gene match: 13. The CDR3 has 16 amino acids. In germline, CDR1 is LGHNA, CDR2 YNFKEQ. The CDR3 protein is CASSHLRERVRRELFF. In DNA form, the CDR3 reads TGTGCCAGCAGCCATCTGCGGGAGCGGGTCAGGCGGGAGCTGTTTTTT.

The gene calls are TRBV7-9 and TRBJ2-7; 8 bases line up with TRBD1. Per germline, CDR1 SEHNR and CDR2 FQNEAQ (reference sequence). V lost 1 base, J lost 4 bases, and 6 bases stayed unmatched. CDR3 length equals 15 residues. CDR3 sequence reads: CASSLVGQGNYEQYF. DNA of the CDR3: TGTGCCAGCAGCTTAGTCGGACAGGGAAATTACGAGCAGTACTTC.

The CDR3 DNA reads as TGCGCCAGCAGCTTAAGTAACGGACAAGAGACCCAGTACTTC. It is translated as CASSLSNGQETQYF. The V gene is TRBV5-1, the J gene TRBJ2-5; D not resolved. The CDR3 has 14 residues. From germline, CDR1 is SGHRS and CDR2 YFSETQ. Trimming stripped 2 bases from V and 2 bases from J, with 10 bases between.

This clone has only a few counts. The V call is TRBV10-1, the J call TRBJ1-2; no reliable D call. The ends were cut back, 3 bases at V and 8 bases at J, with 7 bases in the middle. Germline CDR1 is WNHNN and CDR2 is SYGVQD (reference sequence). This CDR3 has 11 residues. The CDR3 spells CASSDGVGYTF. The CDR3 bases are TGCGCCAGCAGTGATGGAGTCGGCTACACCTTC.

V and J are TRBV20-1 and TRBJ2-7, with TRBD2 matching 7 bases. The germline V gene has CDR1 DFQATT and CDR2 SNEGSKA (reference sequence). V gave up 0 bases and J gave up 0 bases; unmatched junction bases: 14. The CDR3 totals 18 residues. The CDR3 coding sequence is TGCAGTGCTAGAGATCTGGGGCCGGGGGGATCCCGCTCCTACGAGCAGTACTTC. This encodes CSARDLGPGGSRSYEQYF.

The chain couples TRBV7-6 to TRBJ2-7, with 9 bases fitting TRBD2. Per germline, CDR1 SGHVS and CDR2 FNYEAQ. CDR3 length: 19 amino acids. The V and J ends lost 5 bases and 7 bases, in that order; junction bases with no gene match: 24. CDR3 in DNA: TGTGCCAGCAGCCCGTCGCTAGCGGGACCGGGCCAAGGGTGGGTGGAGCAGTACTTC. Protein sequence: CASSPSLAGPGQGWVEQYF.

This clone showed up just once. The genes are TRBV20-1 and TRBJ2-1, with TRBD2 matching 9 bases. There are 15 residues in the CDR3. Germline CDR1 is DFQATT and CDR2 is SNEGSKA (reference sequence). V lost 1 base and J lost 6; bases outside the gene matches: 7. CDR3 nucleotides: TGCAGTGCTAGAGGACTAGCGGAGCGGGGCAATGAGCAGTTCTTC. Encoded protein: CSARGLAERGNEQFF.

V and J are TRBV9 and TRBJ2-7; possible D gene TRBD1, 6 bases. Trimming removed 4 bases at V and 2 bases at J, with 16 bases between. In germline, CDR1 is SGDLS, CDR2 YYNGEE. The CDR3 loop spans 15 amino acids. CDR3 loop: CASSISGQGPYEQYF. CDR3 DNA: TGTGCCAGCAGCATCAGTGGGCAGGGGCCCTACGAGCAGTACTTC.

This clone was picked up one time. DNA for the CDR3: TGTGCCAGCAGCCTGACGTCTAGGGGGAACGAGCAGTACTTC. It specifies CASSLTSRGNEQYF. The chain employs TRBV3-1 and TRBJ2-7, with a possible D match to TRBD1 (6 bases). The CDR3 is made up of 14 amino acids. V was pared by 4 bases and J by 5 bases, with 15 bases between. Per the germline V gene, CDR1 is LGHDT and CDR2 is YNNKEL (reference sequence).

This chain connects TRBV3-1 to TRBJ1-3; D gene uncertain. This CDR3 contains 14 residues. Germline assignment: CDR1 LGHDT and CDR2 YNNKEL (reference sequence). V was cut by 2 bases and J by 4 bases, with 9 bases left in between. CDR3 nucleotide sequence: TGTGCCAGCAGCCAAAATCTTCTGGGAAACACCATATATTTT. This codes for CASSQNLLGNTIYF. The complete variable domain, with remaining parts taken from reference TRBV3-1 and TRBJ1-3, reads DTAVSQTPKYLVTQMGNDKSIKCEQNLGHDTMYWYKQDSKKFLKIMFSYNNKELIINETVPNRFSPKSPDKAHLNLHINSLELGDSAVYFCASSQNLLGNTIYFGEGSWLTVV.

By share, this clone counts as large (0.1 to 1%). The chain is built from TRBV20-1 and TRBJ1-1; tentatively, D is TRBD1 (5 bases). The CDR3 runs to 15 residues. Germline V gene lookup returns CDR1 DFQATT and CDR2 SNEGSKA (reference sequence). Trimming pared 7 bases from V and 3 bases from J, leaving 21 bases between. Here the CDR3 reads CSVFGGEWGDTEAFF. In nucleotides, the CDR3 is TGCAGTGTCTTCGGGGGAGAATGGGGCGACACTGAAGCTTTCTTT.

This clone counts as medium-sized. The chain is built from TRBV12-3 or TRBV12-4 and TRBJ1-2; D remains ambiguous. V was cut by 6 bases and J by 5 bases, with 16 bases left in between. The CDR3 consists of 14 residues. The CDR3 coding sequence is TGTGCCAGCAGAAAGGACGGATATGAATATGGCTACACCTTC. The encoded protein is CASRKDGYEYGYTF.

This clone was counted only a few times. CDR3 DNA sequence: TGTGCCAGCAGTTACATGCCCCCAATATCGGATTCACCCCTCCACTTT. Amino acids: CASSYMPPISDSPLHF. V usage is TRBV6-2 or TRBV6-3 and J usage is TRBJ1-6; D remains unclear. CDR3 length equals 16 residues. Germline V gene sequence: CDR1 MNHEY, CDR2 SVGEGT. The germline V and J ends were trimmed by 2 bases and 8 bases, with 16 bases remaining between them.

The chain uses TRBV11-2 and TRBJ2-1; 9 bases map to TRBD2. J gave up 5 bases and V 7 bases, and 6 bases lay outside the gene matches. The CDR3 covers 14 residues. From germline, CDR1 is SGHAT and CDR2 FQNNGV. CDR3 nucleotide sequence: TGTGCCAGCATCACCGTAGCGGGAGACAATGAGCAGTTCTTC. This codes for CASITVAGDNEQFF.

This clone was counted once. The rearrangement uses TRBV30 and TRBJ2-2; tentative D call: TRBD2 (7 bases). The V gene lost 6 bases and the J gene lost 4 bases, with 15 bases spanning the gap. The CDR3 consists of 14 residues. Per germline, CDR1 GTSNPN and CDR2 SVGIG (reference sequence). The CDR3 DNA follows: TGTGCCTGCCAAGGGGGGGTTTCCACCGGGGAGCTGTTTTTT. Translating it yields CACQGGVSTGELFF.

This clone was counted a single time. The chain carries TRBV11-2 and TRBJ1-2, with TRBD1 as a possible D gene (5 bases). CDR3 length equals 15 residues. CDR1 SGHAT and CDR2 FQNNGV come from the germline V gene. V lost 1 base to trimming and J lost 4 bases, with 13 bases between them. The CDR3 protein is CASSLGVRDFYGYTF. CDR3 coding DNA: TGTGCCAGCAGCTTAGGCGTTCGGGACTTCTATGGCTACACCTTC.

The chain recombines TRBV27 with TRBJ2-7; 9 positions match TRBD1. CDR3 length equals 13 residues. V trimming: 6 bases; J trimming: 7 bases; junction bases outside the gene matches: 7. The germline gives CDR1 MNHEY, CDR2 SMNVEV (reference sequence). Here the CDR3 DNA reads TGTGCCAGCAGCCTATTCGACAGGGGGGAGCAGTACTTC. Protein product: CASSLFDRGEQYF.

The sample holds a few counts of this clone. DNA of the CDR3: TGTGCCTGGAGTGACGCGCAGGGCCGGGCACCCCTCCACTTT. Residues: CAWSDAQGRAPLHF. The V call is TRBV30, the J call TRBJ1-6; D might be TRBD1 (5 bases). V was pared by 1 base and J by 11 bases, with 15 bases between. Germline assignment: CDR1 GTSNPN and CDR2 SVGIG (reference sequence). The CDR3 length is 14 residues.